This T cell receptor beta chain was retrieved from a study of CD8 T cells in Susac syndrome. The CDR3 has 14 amino acids. Looked up from germline, CDR1 is DFQATT and CDR2 is SNEGSKA (reference sequence). Patients with Susac syndrome met the recently defined diagnostic criteria for definite or probable disease. Random-hexamer reverse transcription was applied to roughly 0.45 to 1 ug RNA. Amplification of TCR beta CDR3 across 54 Vbeta and 13 Jbeta was performed with immunoSEQ multiplex PCR. TCRdb reprocessed the immunoSEQ multiplex PCR reads with MiXCR, giving one entry per CDR3 protein. Of around 200,000 distinct CDR3 sequences in the sample, around 94% were seen once.

The TCR was taken from a human donor with Susac syndrome. The sample taken for sequencing was CD4+ T cells from PBMCs. V and J are TRBV20-1 and TRBJ1-2; TRBD1 aligns across 9 bases. The CDR3 spells CRARTGTGKGGYTF. The CDR3, as DNA: TGCAGGGCCAGAACCGGGACAGGGAAAGGCGGCTACACCTTC.